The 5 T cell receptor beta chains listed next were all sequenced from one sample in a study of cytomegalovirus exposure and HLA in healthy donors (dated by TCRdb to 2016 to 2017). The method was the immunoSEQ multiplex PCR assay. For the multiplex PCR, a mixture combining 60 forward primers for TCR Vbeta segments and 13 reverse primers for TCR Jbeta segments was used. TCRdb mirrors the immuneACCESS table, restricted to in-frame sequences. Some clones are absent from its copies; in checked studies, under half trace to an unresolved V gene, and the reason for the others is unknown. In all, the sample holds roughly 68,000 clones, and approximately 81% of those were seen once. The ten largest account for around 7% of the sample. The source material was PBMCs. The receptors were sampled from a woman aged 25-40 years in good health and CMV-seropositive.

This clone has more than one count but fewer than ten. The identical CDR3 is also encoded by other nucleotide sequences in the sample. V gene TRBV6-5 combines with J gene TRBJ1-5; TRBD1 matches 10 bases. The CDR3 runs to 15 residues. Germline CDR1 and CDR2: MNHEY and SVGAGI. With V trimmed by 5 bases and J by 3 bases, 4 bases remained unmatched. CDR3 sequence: CASSPDRGDNQPQHF. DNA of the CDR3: TGTGCCAGCAGTCCGGACAGGGGGGACAATCAGCCCCAGCATTTT.

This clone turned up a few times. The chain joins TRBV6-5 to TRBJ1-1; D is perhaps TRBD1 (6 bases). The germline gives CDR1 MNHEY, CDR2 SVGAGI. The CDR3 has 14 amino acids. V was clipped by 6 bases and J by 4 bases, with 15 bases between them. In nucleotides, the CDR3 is TGTGCCAGCAGCCCGATCGACAGGATCACTGAAGCTTTCTTT. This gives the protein CASSPIDRITEAFF.

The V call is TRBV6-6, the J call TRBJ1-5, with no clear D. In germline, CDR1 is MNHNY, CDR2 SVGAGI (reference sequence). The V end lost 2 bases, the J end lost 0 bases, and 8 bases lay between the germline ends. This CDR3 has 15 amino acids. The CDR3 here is CASSYAHISNQPQHF. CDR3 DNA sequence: TGTGCCAGCAGTTACGCACACATTAGCAATCAGCCCCAGCATTTT.

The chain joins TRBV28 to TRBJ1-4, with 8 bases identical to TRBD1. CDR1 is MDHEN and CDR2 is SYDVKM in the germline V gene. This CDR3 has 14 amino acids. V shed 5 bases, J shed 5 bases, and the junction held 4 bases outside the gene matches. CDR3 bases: TGTGCCAGCAGTCGACAGGGGAAAAATGAAAAACTGTTTTTT. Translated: CASSRQGKNEKLFF.

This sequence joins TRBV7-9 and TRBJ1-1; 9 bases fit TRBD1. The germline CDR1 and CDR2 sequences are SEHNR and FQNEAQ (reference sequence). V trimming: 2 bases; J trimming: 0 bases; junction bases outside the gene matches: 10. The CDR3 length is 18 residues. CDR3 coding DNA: TGTGCCAGCAGCTTACCCCGGACAGGGGTGGGGATGAACACTGAAGCTTTCTTT. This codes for CASSLPRTGVGMNTEAFF.